This T cell receptor beta chain was obtained from a study of beta chain features in type 1 diabetes. Study-wide results and limits: A moderate, significant TCRB CDR3 shortening appeared in type 1 diabetes across four CD4+ subsets. More deletions and fewer insertions at VDJ junctions were found in patients with type 1 diabetes.

Sequenced material consisted of expressed TCRB transcripts (all of the isolated RNA was reverse transcribed). The method was immunoSEQ multiplex PCR; TCRdb's version includes in-frame clones alone and lacks a portion of them. Here the sample spans a few hundred thousand clones, roughly 20% being singletons. Details on this clone: Its specificity is not known. One end of the junction does not line up with germline, which may come from a read error.

This TCR came from a woman aged 35 to 49 with type 1 diabetes. Sequencing was performed on naive CD4+ T cells from blood.

The chain's CDR3 is CASSQGTENEKLFF. The CDR3 DNA is TGCGCCAGCAGCCAGGGGACAGAGAATGAAAAACTGTTTTTT. The J gene is TRBJ1-4, the V gene TRBV5-4, with TRBD1 matching over 7 bases. Germline values: CDR1 SGHNT, CDR2 YYREEE (reference sequence). CDR3 size: 14 residues.